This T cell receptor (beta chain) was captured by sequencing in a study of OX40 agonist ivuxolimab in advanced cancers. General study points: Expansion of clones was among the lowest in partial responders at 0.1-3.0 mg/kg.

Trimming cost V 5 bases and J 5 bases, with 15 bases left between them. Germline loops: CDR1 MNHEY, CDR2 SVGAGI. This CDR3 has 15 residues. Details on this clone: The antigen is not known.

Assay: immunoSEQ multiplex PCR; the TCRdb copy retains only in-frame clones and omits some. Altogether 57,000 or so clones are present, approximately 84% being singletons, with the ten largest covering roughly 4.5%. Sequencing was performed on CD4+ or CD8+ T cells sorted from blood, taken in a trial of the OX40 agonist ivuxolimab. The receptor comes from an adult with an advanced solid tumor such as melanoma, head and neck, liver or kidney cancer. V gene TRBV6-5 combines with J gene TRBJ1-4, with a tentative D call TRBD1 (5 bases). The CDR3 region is CASSRDSFQNEKLFF. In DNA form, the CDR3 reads TGTGCCAGCAGTCGCGACAGCTTTCAGAATGAAAAACTGTTTTTT.